Each of the 8 T cell receptor beta chains below was sequenced from the same sample in a study of blood T cell repertoires in COVID-19. The protocol was immunoSEQ multiplex PCR, while the TCRdb copy is restricted to in-frame clones and leaves out a portion. The data show about 130,000 clones, roughly nine tenths seen once. The specimen was peripheral blood. Receptor source: a man aged 50-59 years with active COVID-19.

V usage is TRBV4-1 and J usage is TRBJ2-1, with 12 bases matching TRBD2. J lost 0 bases, V lost 4 bases, and 4 bases had no gene match. The CDR3 consists of 17 residues. Per germline, CDR1 MGHRA and CDR2 YSYEKL. CDR3 residues: CASSPSLAGGSYNEQFF. CDR3 coding DNA: TGCGCCAGCAGCCCCTCACTAGCGGGGGGCTCCTACAATGAGCAGTTCTTC.

The J gene is TRBJ1-2, the V gene TRBV10-1; 7 nucleotides match TRBD1. The CDR3 has 14 residues. J lost 7 bases, V lost 3 bases, and 8 bases had no gene match. The germline V gene has CDR1 WNHNN and CDR2 SYGVQD (reference sequence). CDR3 in amino acids: CASSDEGGVIGYTF. The CDR3 region has the DNA TGCGCCAGCAGTGACGAAGGGGGCGTAATTGGCTACACCTTC.

The chain employs TRBV9 and TRBJ2-2, with TRBD1 matching over 7 bases. The J segment lost 4 bases and the V segment lost 3 bases, leaving 3 bases of the junction unmatched. This CDR3 is 14 amino acids long. CDR1 is SGDLS, CDR2 YYNGEE, per germline. The CDR3: CASSAQGTTGELFF. The CDR3 bases are TGTGCCAGCAGCGCACAGGGGACCACCGGGGAGCTGTTTTTT.

The chain is built from TRBV11-1 and TRBJ2-3, with D perhaps TRBD1 (5 bases). V lost 3 bases and J 0 bases, leaving 10 bases between the germline ends. Germline CDR1 reads SGHAT; CDR2 reads FQDESV (reference sequence). This CDR3 has 15 amino acids. This CDR3 is CASSFSGASTDTQYF. The CDR3 region has the DNA TGTGCCAGCAGCTTCTCTGGGGCGAGCACAGATACGCAGTATTTT.

The V gene is TRBV2, the J gene TRBJ1-1; D ambiguous. The CDR3 contains 14 residues. Germline V CDR1 and CDR2: SNHLY, FYNNEI. V was shortened by 6 bases and J by 4 bases, with 15 bases between the two germline ends. The CDR3 protein is CASSVHLSSTEAFF. The CDR3 bases are TGTGCCAGCAGCGTCCACTTATCGAGCACTGAAGCTTTCTTT.

The chain has TRBV7-3 and TRBJ2-6, with TRBD2 matching 8 bases. J lost 5 bases, V lost 4 bases, and 10 bases had no gene match. Germline V gene lookup returns CDR1 SGHTA and CDR2 FQGTGA. The CDR3 totals 17 residues. The CDR3 bases are TGTGCCAGCAGCTCCGGACTAGCTGGTACGAGGGCCAACGTCCTGACTTTC. Its translation is CASSSGLAGTRANVLTF.

V usage is TRBV7-8 and J usage is TRBJ2-7; TRBD2 matches at 8 bases. This CDR3 is 15 amino acids long. V dropped 5 bases and J dropped 2; count of bases not matched to a gene: 8. The germline CDR1 and CDR2 sequences are SGHVS and FQNEAQ. CDR3 DNA: TGTGCCAGCAGCGACCGCGGACTAGCTGCCTACGAGCAGTACTTC. Its translation: CASSDRGLAAYEQYF.

The chain combines TRBV5-4 with TRBJ2-1; D is unclear. CDR3 size: 15 residues. With 0 bases removed from V and 4 bases from J, the gap between germline ends came to 11 bases. Germline loops: CDR1 SGHNT, CDR2 YYREEE (reference sequence). The CDR3 bases are TGTGCCAGCAGCTTGGATCTAACAGAATACAATGAGCAGTTCTTC. Translating it yields CASSLDLTEYNEQFF.